The 17 T cell receptor beta chains in this list originate from one sample, sequenced in a study of blood T cell repertoires in COVID-19. Only in-frame clones appear in the TCRdb table, and some are missing; sequencing was by immunoSEQ multiplex PCR. The table shows fewer than 150,000 clones, with approximately 87% occurring only once. The sequenced sample was PBMCs or T cells enriched from blood (not recorded which). The receptors derive from a man in his fifties or sixties in a cohort exposed to, infected with or recovered from COVID-19 (not recorded which).

The chain is built from TRBV5-8 and TRBJ2-5; TRBD2 is a possible D gene (5 bases). Germline V gene data show CDR1 as SGHTS and CDR2 as YDEGEE. The CDR3 extends over 17 amino acids. V lost 4 bases and J lost 2, with 21 bases in between. CDR3 protein: CASSLILLGRGQETQYF. CDR3 DNA sequence: TGTGCCAGCAGCCTCATCCTGTTGGGGAGAGGGCAAGAGACCCAGTACTTC. Full variable domain (rest looked up from reference TRBV5-8 and TRBJ2-5): EAGVTQSPTHLIKTRGQQATLRCSPISGHTSVYWYQQALGLGLQFLLWYDEGEERNRGNFPPRFSGRQFPNYSSELNVNALELEDSALYLCASSLILLGRGQETQYFGPGTRLLVL.

The chain employs TRBV6-5 and TRBJ2-7, with a possible D match to TRBD2 (5 bases). The CDR3 spans 14 residues. CDR1 is MNHEY and CDR2 is SVGAGI in the germline V gene. Between the trimmed V and J ends, which lost 2 bases and 6 bases, there was a span of 14 bases. Here the CDR3 DNA reads TGTGCCAGCAGTTACGACGGTGGGAGTATCGAGCAGTACTTC. Its protein is CASSYDGGSIEQYF.

This rearrangement joins TRBV5-1 to TRBJ1-1; tentative D call: TRBD1 (6 bases). V was clipped by 0 bases and J by 3 bases, with 12 bases between them. CDR1 and CDR2 (germline): SGHRS, YFSETQ. This CDR3 region has 15 residues. The CDR3 nucleotides are TGCGCCAGCAGCTTGGAACAGGGCAGTTACACTGAAGCTTTCTTT. It translates to CASSLEQGSYTEAFF.

J is TRBJ2-2 and V is TRBV10-1; D gene uncertain. The CDR3 runs to 13 residues. Germline V gene data show CDR1 as WNHNN and CDR2 as SYGVQD (reference sequence). The ends were cut back, 3 bases at V and 0 bases at J, with 2 bases in the middle. Here the CDR3 DNA reads TGCGCCAGCAGTGACACGAACACCGGGGAGCTGTTTTTT. It codes for CASSDTNTGELFF.

This chain connects TRBV28 to TRBJ2-1, with D perhaps matching TRBD1 (6 bases). Germline values: CDR1 MDHEN, CDR2 SYDVKM. The CDR3 consists of 14 residues. Trimming took off 6 bases at V and 1 base at J, with 10 bases between the two ends. In nucleotides, the CDR3 is TGTGCCAGCAGGCGACAGGATTCCTACAATGAGCAGTTCTTC. This codes for CASRRQDSYNEQFF.

The chain is built from TRBV7-2 and TRBJ1-2; D not certain. The V and J ends lost 1 base and 4 bases respectively, with 10 bases between them. The germline gives CDR1 SGHTA, CDR2 FQGNSA. This CDR3 contains 14 residues. CDR3 sequence (DNA): TGTGCCAGCAGCTTAGTATCGGGAACCTATGGCTACACCTTC. Protein product: CASSLVSGTYGYTF.

This sequence joins TRBV4-2 and TRBJ2-1, with D perhaps TRBD2 (6 bases). This CDR3 has 17 amino acids. CDR1 is LGHNA, CDR2 YNFKEQ, per germline. Trimming took off 0 bases at V and 5 bases at J, with 17 bases between the two ends. CDR3 protein: CASSQDTGREWDNEQFF. CDR3 sequence (DNA): TGTGCCAGCAGCCAAGATACGGGCCGGGAGTGGGACAATGAGCAGTTCTTC.

The genes are TRBV7-6 and TRBJ1-3, with D possibly being TRBD1 (5 bases). The CDR3 is 16 residues long. Trimming removed 4 bases from V and 2 bases from J, with 15 bases in between. Germline CDR1 and CDR2: SGHVS and FNYEAQ. CDR3 nucleotides: TGTGCCAGCAGCTCCGGGGCCGGCGGGGCTGGAAACACCATATATTTT. It is translated as CASSSGAGGAGNTIYF.

The genes are TRBV15 and TRBJ1-3, with a possible D match to TRBD1 (5 bases). The CDR3 sequence is 12 residues long. V was pared by 6 bases and J by 7 bases, with 10 bases between. Per germline, CDR1 LNHNV and CDR2 YYDKDF (reference sequence). This chain's CDR3 is CATSIDSNTIYF. CDR3 sequence (DNA): TGTGCCACCAGTATCGACAGCAACACCATATATTTT.

The chain joins TRBV2 to TRBJ2-1; 7 bases map to TRBD2. Losses at the gene ends were 8 bases for V and 8 bases for J; bases not matched to a gene: 15. Looked up from germline, CDR1 is SNHLY and CDR2 is FYNNEI. The CDR3 is 15 residues long. The CDR3, as DNA: TGTGCCAGCGACTCGGGGGGAGGGCTTGTGGATGAGCAGTTCTTC. Residues: CASDSGGGLVDEQFF.

The gene calls are TRBV6-5 and TRBJ2-7; D not certain. The germline CDR1 and CDR2 sequences are MNHEY and SVGAGI. The ends were cut back, 4 bases at V and 5 bases at J, with 3 bases in the middle. This CDR3 is built from 10 residues. As DNA, the CDR3 is TGTGCCAGCAGTTTCGACGAGCAGTACTTC. Its translation: CASSFDEQYF.

For this clone: The sample carries other DNA sequences with the same CDR3. This chain connects TRBV28 to TRBJ1-5; the match to TRBD1 covers 10 bases. Germline CDR1 and CDR2: MDHEN and SYDVKM. Trimming removed 5 bases from V and 5 bases from J; junction bases left unmatched: 3. The CDR3 contains 14 residues. The CDR3 sequence: CASSPGTGDQPQHF. In nucleotides, the CDR3 is TGTGCCAGCAGTCCCGGGACAGGGGATCAGCCCCAGCATTTT.

V usage is TRBV27 and J usage is TRBJ1-5, with no clear D. Germline assignment: CDR1 MNHEY and CDR2 SMNVEV (reference sequence). The CDR3 is made up of 14 amino acids. Trimming shortened V by 6 bases and J by 2 bases, and 11 bases separated the two germline ends. In nucleotides, the CDR3 is TGTGCCAGCAGCCCCAGCCAGGGCAATCAGCCCCAGCATTTT. Translating gives CASSPSQGNQPQHF.

The chain links TRBV29-1 to TRBJ1-2; 7 bases fit TRBD1. J was trimmed by 1 base and V by 6 bases; bases with no gene match: 5. The CDR3 sequence is 13 residues long. Germline loops: CDR1 SQVTM, CDR2 ANQGSEA. This CDR3 reads CSVTGDFNYGYTF. CDR3 nucleotide sequence: TGCAGCGTCACAGGGGATTTTAACTATGGCTACACCTTC.

V gene TRBV29-1 combines with J gene TRBJ2-5, with D possibly TRBD1 on 6 matching bases. CDR1 and CDR2 from the germline V gene are SQVTM and ANQGSEA. Trimming pared 4 bases from V and 7 bases from J, leaving 22 bases between. The CDR3 contains 15 residues. CDR3 sequence: CSVAAPTGSSVTQYF. The CDR3 region has the DNA TGCAGCGTTGCGGCCCCTACAGGGTCCTCGGTGACCCAGTACTTC.

The chain links TRBV4-2 to TRBJ2-6; the D gene is possibly TRBD2 (5 bases). Germline loops: CDR1 LGHNA, CDR2 YNFKEQ. The CDR3 contains 16 residues. Trimming removed 0 bases from V and 4 bases from J, with 10 bases in between. CDR3 nucleotides: TGTGCCAGCAGCCAAGAGGGCGGGCTAGGGGCCAACGTCCTGACTTTC. This encodes CASSQEGGLGANVLTF.

This chain links TRBV19 with TRBJ2-5; D perhaps matches TRBD2 (6 bases). V shed 2 bases and J shed 2 bases, with 12 bases lying between them. The length of the CDR3 is 15 residues. Germline-derived CDR1 and CDR2 are LNHDA and SQIVND (reference sequence). The CDR3 protein is CASSITWRGQETQYF. The CDR3 DNA is TGTGCCAGTAGTATAACGTGGAGGGGACAAGAGACCCAGTACTTC.